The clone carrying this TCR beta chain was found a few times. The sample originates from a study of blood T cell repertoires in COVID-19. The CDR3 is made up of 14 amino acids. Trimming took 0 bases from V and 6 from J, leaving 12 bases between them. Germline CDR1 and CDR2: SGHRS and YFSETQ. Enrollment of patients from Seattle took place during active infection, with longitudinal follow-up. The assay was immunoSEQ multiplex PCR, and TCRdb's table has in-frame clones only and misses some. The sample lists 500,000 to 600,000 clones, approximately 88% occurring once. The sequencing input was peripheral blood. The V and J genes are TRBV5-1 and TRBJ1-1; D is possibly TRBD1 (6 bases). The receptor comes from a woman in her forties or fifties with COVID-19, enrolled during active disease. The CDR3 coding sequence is TGCGCCAGCAGCTTGGGAGGGGGATACGCTGAAGCTTTCTTT. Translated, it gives CASSLGGGYAEAFF.